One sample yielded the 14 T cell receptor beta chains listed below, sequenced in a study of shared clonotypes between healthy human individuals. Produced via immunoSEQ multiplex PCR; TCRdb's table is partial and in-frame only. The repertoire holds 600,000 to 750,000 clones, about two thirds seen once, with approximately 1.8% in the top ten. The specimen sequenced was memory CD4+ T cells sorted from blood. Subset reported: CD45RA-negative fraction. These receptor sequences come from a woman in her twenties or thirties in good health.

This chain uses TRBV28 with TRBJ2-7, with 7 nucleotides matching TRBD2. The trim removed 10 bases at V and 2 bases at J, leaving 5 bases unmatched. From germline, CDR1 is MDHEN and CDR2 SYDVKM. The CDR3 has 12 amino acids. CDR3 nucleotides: TGTGCCACCAACGGGAGGACCTACGAGCAGTACTTC. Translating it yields CATNGRTYEQYF.

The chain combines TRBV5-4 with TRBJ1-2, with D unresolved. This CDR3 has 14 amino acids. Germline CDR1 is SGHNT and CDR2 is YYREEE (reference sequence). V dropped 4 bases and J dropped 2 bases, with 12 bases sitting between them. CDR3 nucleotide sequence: TGTGCCAGCAGCCTGCGGGCAGGAAACTATGGCTACACCTTC. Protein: CASSLRAGNYGYTF.

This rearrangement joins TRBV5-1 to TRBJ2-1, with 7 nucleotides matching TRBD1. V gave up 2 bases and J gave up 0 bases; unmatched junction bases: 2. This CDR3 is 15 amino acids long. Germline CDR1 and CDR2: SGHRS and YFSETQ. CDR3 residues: CASSFRTGSYNEQFF. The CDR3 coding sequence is TGCGCCAGCAGCTTTAGGACAGGCTCCTACAATGAGCAGTTCTTC.

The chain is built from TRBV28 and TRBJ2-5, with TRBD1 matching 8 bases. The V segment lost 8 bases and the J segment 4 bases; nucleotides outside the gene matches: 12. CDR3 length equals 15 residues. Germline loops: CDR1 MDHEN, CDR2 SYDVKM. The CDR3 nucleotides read TGTGCCAGCGGTTCCTCAGGGGGCGGGATAGAGACCCAGTACTTC. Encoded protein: CASGSSGGGIETQYF. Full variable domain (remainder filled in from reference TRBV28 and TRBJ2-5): DVKVTQSSRYLVKRTGEKVFLECVQDMDHENMFWYRQDPGLGLRLIYFSYDVKMKEKGDIPEGYSVSREKKERFSLILESASTNQTSMYLCASGSSGGGIETQYFGPGTRLLVL.

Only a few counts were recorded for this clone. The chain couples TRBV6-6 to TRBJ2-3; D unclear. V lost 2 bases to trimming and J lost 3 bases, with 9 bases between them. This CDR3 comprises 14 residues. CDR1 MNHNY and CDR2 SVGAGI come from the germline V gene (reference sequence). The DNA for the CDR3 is TGTGCCAGCAGTTACAGGGTCGGGACAGATACGCAGTATTTT. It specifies CASSYRVGTDTQYF.

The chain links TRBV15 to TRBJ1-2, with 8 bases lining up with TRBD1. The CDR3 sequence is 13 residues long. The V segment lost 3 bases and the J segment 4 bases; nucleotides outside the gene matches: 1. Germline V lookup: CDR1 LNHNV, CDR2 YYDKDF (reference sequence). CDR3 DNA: TGTGCCACCAGCAGTACAGGGGGCTATGGCTACACCTTC. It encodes CATSSTGGYGYTF.

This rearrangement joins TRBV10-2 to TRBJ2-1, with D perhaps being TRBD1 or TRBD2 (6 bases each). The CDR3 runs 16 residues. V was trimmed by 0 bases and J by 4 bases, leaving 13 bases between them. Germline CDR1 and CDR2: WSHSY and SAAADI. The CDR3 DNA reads TGCGCCAGCAGTGAGTCTAGGGGGGAAGGGTACAATGAGCAGTTCTTC. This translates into CASSESRGEGYNEQFF.

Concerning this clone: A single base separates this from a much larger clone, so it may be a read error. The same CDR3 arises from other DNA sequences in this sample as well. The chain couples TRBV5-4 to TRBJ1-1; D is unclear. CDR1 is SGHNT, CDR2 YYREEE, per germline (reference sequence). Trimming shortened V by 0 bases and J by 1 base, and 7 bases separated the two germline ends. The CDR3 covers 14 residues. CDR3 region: CASSLDRTNTEAFF. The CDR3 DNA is TGTGCCAGCAGCTTGGACAGAACGAACACTGAAGCTTTCTTT.

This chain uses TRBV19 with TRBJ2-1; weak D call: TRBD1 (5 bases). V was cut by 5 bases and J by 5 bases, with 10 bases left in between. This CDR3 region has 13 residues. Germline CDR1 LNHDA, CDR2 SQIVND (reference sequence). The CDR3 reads CASSEDTHNEQFF. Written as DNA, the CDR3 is TGTGCCAGTAGTGAGGACACGCACAATGAGCAGTTCTTC.

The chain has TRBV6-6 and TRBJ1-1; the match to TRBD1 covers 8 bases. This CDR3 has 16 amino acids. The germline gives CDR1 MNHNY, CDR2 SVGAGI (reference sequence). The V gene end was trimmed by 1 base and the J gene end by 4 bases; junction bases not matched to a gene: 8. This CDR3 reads CASSYYGQGVGTEAFF. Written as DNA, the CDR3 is TGTGCCAGCAGTTACTACGGACAGGGTGTTGGCACTGAAGCTTTCTTT.

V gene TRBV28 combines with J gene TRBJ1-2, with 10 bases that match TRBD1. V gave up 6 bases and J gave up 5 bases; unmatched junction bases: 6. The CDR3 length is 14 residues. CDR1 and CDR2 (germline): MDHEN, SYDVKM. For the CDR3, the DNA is TGTGCCAGCAGATCCACGGACAGGGGGTATGGCTACACCTTC. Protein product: CASRSTDRGYGYTF.

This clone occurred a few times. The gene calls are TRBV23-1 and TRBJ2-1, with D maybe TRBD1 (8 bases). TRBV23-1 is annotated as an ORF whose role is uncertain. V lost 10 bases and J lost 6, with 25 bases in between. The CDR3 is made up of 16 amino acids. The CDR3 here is CATIGPSGQGSNEQFF. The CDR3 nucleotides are TGCGCCACCATAGGACCTAGCGGACAGGGATCCAATGAGCAGTTCTTC.

The CDR3 here is CASSFTPGLAGGTGELFF. DNA for the CDR3: TGTGCCAGCAGCTTTACACCGGGACTAGCGGGAGGTACCGGGGAGCTGTTTTTT. J is TRBJ2-2 and V is TRBV7-3; 15 bases are a match to TRBD2. V dropped 3 bases and J dropped 5; count of bases not matched to a gene: 7. CDR3 size: 18 residues. Germline V gene data show CDR1 as SGHTA and CDR2 as FQGTGA.

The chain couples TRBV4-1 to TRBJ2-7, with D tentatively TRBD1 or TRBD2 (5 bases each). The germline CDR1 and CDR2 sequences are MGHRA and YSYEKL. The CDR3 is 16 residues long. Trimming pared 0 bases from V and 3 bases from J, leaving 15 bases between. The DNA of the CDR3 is TGCGCCAGCAGCCAAGACCCGCCCCGGGGCGGCTACGAGCAGTACTTC. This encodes CASSQDPPRGGYEQYF.